This T cell receptor beta chain came from a study of tumor and adjacent non-tumor tissue in lung cancer. Study-level background: Aged roughly 31 to 76 years, patients included 10 men and about 5 women with stage I to III disease.

This sample's RNA came from whole unsorted tissue. The library came from three nested PCR rounds adapted from ARM-PCR protocols. TCRdb used MiXCR to reprocess the multiplex PCR reads, holding one entry per CDR3 protein. The table has around 210,000 distinct CDR3 sequences, 70% to 75% seen once. Study conclusions and caveats: TCR diversity was significantly greater in tumor than normal lung tissue. Top 100 clones took a larger repertoire share in normal lung.

V dropped 3 bases and J dropped 5; count of bases not matched to a gene: 3. This CDR3 has 15 residues. Comments on this clonotype: The antigen is unknown. This sequence may be a read error, since a much larger clone differs from it by one base.

Source material: lung tumor tissue. The chain has TRBV12-3 or TRBV12-4 and TRBJ1-6; 8 nucleotides agree with TRBD1. The TCR originated in a man aged 55 to 70 with non-small cell lung cancer. CDR3 in DNA: TGTGCCAGCAGTTTTCCAGGGGGCCATAATTCACCCCTCCACTTT. Translated: CASSFPGGHNSPLHF.